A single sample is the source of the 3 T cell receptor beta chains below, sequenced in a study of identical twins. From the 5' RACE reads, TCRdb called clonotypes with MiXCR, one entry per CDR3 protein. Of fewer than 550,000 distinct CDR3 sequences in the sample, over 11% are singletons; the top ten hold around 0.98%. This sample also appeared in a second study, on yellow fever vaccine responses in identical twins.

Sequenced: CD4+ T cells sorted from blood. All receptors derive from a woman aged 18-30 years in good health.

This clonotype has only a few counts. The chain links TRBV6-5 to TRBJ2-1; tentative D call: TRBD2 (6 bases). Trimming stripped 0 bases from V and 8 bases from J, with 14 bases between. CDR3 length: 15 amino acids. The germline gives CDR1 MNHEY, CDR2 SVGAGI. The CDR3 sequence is CASSYSKTSFDEQFF. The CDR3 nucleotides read TGTGCCAGCAGTTACTCGAAGACTAGTTTCGATGAGCAGTTCTTC.

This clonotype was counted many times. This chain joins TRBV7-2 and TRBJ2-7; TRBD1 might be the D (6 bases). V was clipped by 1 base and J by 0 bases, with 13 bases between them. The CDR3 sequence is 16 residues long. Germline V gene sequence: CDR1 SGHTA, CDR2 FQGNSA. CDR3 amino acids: CASSLVGDTSSYEQYF. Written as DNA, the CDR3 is TGTGCCAGCAGCTTAGTCGGGGACACCAGCTCCTACGAGCAGTACTTC.

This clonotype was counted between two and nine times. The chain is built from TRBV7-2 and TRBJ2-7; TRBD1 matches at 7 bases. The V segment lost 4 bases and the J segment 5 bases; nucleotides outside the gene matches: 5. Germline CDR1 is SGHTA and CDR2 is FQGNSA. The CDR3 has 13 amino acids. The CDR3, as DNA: TGTGCCAGCAGCTCCCGGACAGGACACGAGCAGTACTTC. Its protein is CASSSRTGHEQYF.